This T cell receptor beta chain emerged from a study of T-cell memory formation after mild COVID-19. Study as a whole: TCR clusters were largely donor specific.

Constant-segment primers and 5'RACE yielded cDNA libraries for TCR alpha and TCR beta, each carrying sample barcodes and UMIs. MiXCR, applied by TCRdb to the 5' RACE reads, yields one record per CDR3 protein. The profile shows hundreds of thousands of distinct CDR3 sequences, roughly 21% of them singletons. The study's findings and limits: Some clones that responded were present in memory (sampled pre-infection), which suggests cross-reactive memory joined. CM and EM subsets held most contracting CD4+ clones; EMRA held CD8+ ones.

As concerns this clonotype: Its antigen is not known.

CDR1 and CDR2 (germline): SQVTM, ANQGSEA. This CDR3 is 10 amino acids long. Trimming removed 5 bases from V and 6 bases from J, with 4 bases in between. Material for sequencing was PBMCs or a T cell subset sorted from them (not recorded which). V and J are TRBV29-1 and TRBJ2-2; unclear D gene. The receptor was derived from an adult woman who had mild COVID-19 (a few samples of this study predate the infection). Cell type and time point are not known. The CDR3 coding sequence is TGCAGCGTTTGGTCCGGGGAGCTGTTTTTT. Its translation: CSVWSGELFF.